This T cell receptor beta chain was sequenced for a study of blood T cell repertoires in COVID-19. Overall study: Specimens from acute and convalescent COVID-19 originated in the United States, Italy and Spain.

Authors' methods: Amplification from reference gene primers served as the basis for estimated nucleated cell counts. Profiled with immunoSEQ multiplex PCR; TCRdb holds only in-frame clones, not every one. Clonal size and the V and J genes are those of that table, whereas D and trimming came from the DNA. The data show fewer than 300,000 clones, around nine tenths seen once. Participants were aged about 18 to 100 years from about two dozen US areas. The sample comprised PBMCs or T cells enriched from blood (not recorded which). The clonotype comes from a woman aged 25 to 45 who had recovered from COVID-19.

The CDR3 coding sequence is TGCGCCAGCAGCGTAGAGCGGGGAGAGCAAGAGACCCAGTACTTC. Protein sequence: CASSVERGEQETQYF. The rearrangement joins TRBV5-1 to TRBJ2-5; 7 bases align to TRBD2. The CDR3 runs to 15 residues. V was clipped by 4 bases and J by 2 bases; unmatched bases: 8. Looked up from germline, CDR1 is SGHRS and CDR2 is YFSETQ. Full variable domain (rest looked up from reference TRBV5-1 and TRBJ2-5): KAGVTQTPRYLIKTRGQQVTLSCSPISGHRSVSWYQQTPGQGLQFLFEYFSETQRNKGNFPGRFSGRQFSNSRSEMNVSTLELGDSALYLCASSVERGEQETQYFGPGTRLLVL.